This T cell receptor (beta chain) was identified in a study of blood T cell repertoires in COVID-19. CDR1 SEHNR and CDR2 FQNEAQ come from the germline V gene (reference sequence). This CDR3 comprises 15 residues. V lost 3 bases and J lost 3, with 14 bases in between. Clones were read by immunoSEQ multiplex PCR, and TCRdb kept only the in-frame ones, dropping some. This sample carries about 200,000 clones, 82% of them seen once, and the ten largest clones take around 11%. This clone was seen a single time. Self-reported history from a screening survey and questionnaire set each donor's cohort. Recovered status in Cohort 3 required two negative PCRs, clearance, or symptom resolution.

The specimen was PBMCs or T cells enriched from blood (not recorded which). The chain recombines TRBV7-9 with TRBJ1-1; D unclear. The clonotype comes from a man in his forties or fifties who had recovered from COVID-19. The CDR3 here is CASSLADTGDTEAFF. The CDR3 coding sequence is TGTGCCAGCAGCTTGGCTGACACCGGGGACACTGAAGCTTTCTTT.